The rows below give T cell receptor beta chains drawn from one sample of a study of T cell repertoires in cytomegalovirus infection. Their recognized antigens are unknown. TCRdb re-called the reads with MiXCR, one entry per CDR3 protein. The sample includes under 200,000 distinct CDR3 sequences, about 20% of them seen just once. The material was CD8+ T cells from cultured PBMCs, obtained from culture after CMV antigen stimulation. The receptors here all came from a human donor in good health (CMV status not recorded). Some clones in this sample may be carry-over from other donors' samples. CDR3s include the opening cysteine and the closing phenylalanine or tryptophan. A D gene is named only where the DNA matches it firmly. Clone size is given for some rows only: seen once, a few or many times, or a class if the clone is expanded.

few	.	TRBJ1-6	TRBV7-8	TGTGCCAGCGGAGAGAATTCACCCCTCCACTTT	CASGENSPLHF
few	.	TRBJ2-7	TRBV6-5	TGTGCCAGCAGTTCAGGGACCCAAAACTCCCTCGAGCAGTACTTC	CASSSGTQNSLEQYF
many	.	TRBJ1-1	TRBV12-3/TRBV12-4	TGTGCCAGCAGCGAGAACACTGAAGCTTTCTTT	CASSENTEAFF
.	.	TRBJ1-2	TRBV30	TGTGCCTGGAGTGTTATGGTTGATCTTGGCTACACCTTC	CAWSVMVDLGYTF
once	TRBD2	TRBJ2-7	TRBV25-1	TGTGCCAGCAGTGAAGAGCAAAGTGGCGGGGGTTATCCCTACGAGCAGTACTTC	CASSEEQSGGGYPYEQYF
.	TRBD2	TRBJ2-2	TRBV7-2	TGTGCCAGCAGCCCGGCTCTCGGGGGGGCCGGGGAGCTGTTTTTT	CASSPALGGAGELFF
.	.	TRBJ1-1	TRBV6-5	TGTGCCAGCAGTAAATGGGGGCAAAAAACTGAAGCTTTCTTT	CASSKWGQKTEAFF
.	TRBD2	TRBJ2-5	TRBV27	TGTGCCAGCAGCCCAAGGCCGGGAGGAGAGACCCAGTACTTC	CASSPRPGGETQYF
few	.	TRBJ1-1	TRBV6-2/TRBV6-3	TGTGCCAGCAGTTCTCCCAGGAACCAACTCAAGAACACTGAAGCTTTCTTT	CASSSPRNQLKNTEAFF
few	.	TRBJ1-1	TRBV28	TGTGCCAGCAGTTTGTACGTGTCTGACGCTGAAGCTTTCTTT	CASSLYVSDAEAFF
.	TRBD2	TRBJ2-1	TRBV4-1	TGCGCCAGCAGCCAAGTCTCACGCGGGAGCTCCTACAATGAGCAGTTCTTC	CASSQVSRGSSYNEQFF
many	TRBD2	TRBJ2-1	TRBV7-2	TGTGCCAGCAGCCCAACTAGCGGGGGCCTCTACAATGAGCAGTTCTTC	CASSPTSGGLYNEQFF
.	TRBD1	TRBJ2-7	TRBV7-9	TGTGCCAGCAGCTCCTCCGGACAGGTAAACTACGAGCAGTACTTC	CASSSSGQVNYEQYF
.	.	TRBJ2-7	TRBV12-3/TRBV12-4	TGTGCCAGCAGTTTAGACTTCTACGAGCAGTACTTC	CASSLDFYEQYF
few	TRBD2	TRBJ2-7	TRBV7-9	TGTGCCAGCAGCCAACCATCCCGGGACTATACGACGGGTGAGCAGTACTTC	CASSQPSRDYTTGEQYF
once	.	TRBJ1-4	TRBV29-1	TGCAGCGTTGGCTCCGGGGGCGAAGGGGAAAAACTGTTTTTT	CSVGSGGEGEKLFF
few	TRBD1	TRBJ1-5	TRBV7-2	TGTGCCAGCAGCTCGGACAGGGAAGTGGGTCAGCCCCAGCATTTT	CASSSDREVGQPQHF
few	.	TRBJ2-1	TRBV4-3	TGCGCCAGCAGCCAAGATTTAGGGGGGACATCCAACAATGAGCAGTTCTTC	CASSQDLGGTSNNEQFF
.	TRBD1	TRBJ2-7	TRBV12-3/TRBV12-4	TGTGCCAGCAGCTCCGGGACAGGGCTTTACGAGCAGTACTTC	CASSSGTGLYEQYF
.	TRBD1	TRBJ1-5	TRBV4-1	TGCGCCAGCAGCCCGCGACAGGGCGTAGATCAGCCCCAGCATTTT	CASSPRQGVDQPQHF
.	TRBD1	TRBJ2-7	TRBV6-6	TGTGCCAGCAGTGAGACAGGGGGAGGCTACGAGCAGTACTTC	CASSETGGGYEQYF
.	.	TRBJ1-1	TRBV6-6	TGTGCCAGCAGCAGGACACTAGGGCGAATTCACACTGAAGCTTTCTTT	CASSRTLGRIHTEAFF
few	.	TRBJ1-2	TRBV12-3/TRBV12-4	TGTGCCAGCAGTACCGACGGTGGGTATGGCTACACCTTC	CASSTDGGYGYTF
.	TRBD2	TRBJ2-3	TRBV7-6	TGTGCCACTTCCCCAGCGGGGGATACGCAGTATTTT	CATSPAGDTQYF
few	.	TRBJ2-3	TRBV4-1	TGCGCCAGCAGCCCTCGGCAAGCGAGCCTCACAGATACGCAGTATTTT	CASSPRQASLTDTQYF
few	TRBD1	TRBJ1-1	TRBV7-2	TGTGCCAGCAACCAGGGGGGGAACACTGAAGCTTTCTTT	CASNQGGNTEAFF
.	.	TRBJ2-1	TRBV19	TGTGCCAGTAGTCAACGACAACCAGGGTCGGCCTACAATGAGCAGTTCTTC	CASSQRQPGSAYNEQFF
.	.	TRBJ2-7	TRBV12-3/TRBV12-4	TGTGCCAGCAGTTTACAGTCGGGTCGTTTTTCCTACGAGCAGTACTTC	CASSLQSGRFSYEQYF
few	.	TRBJ1-4	TRBV6-4	TGTGCCAGATGTAGCAGGGGCCCCAACGATGAAAAACTGTTTTTT	CARCSRGPNDEKLFF
few	.	TRBJ1-1	TRBV5-5	TGTGCCAGCAGCTTCGAGTGGCGAGGGGGAGCTCCCGAAGCTTTCTTT	CASSFEWRGGAPEAFF
.	TRBD2	TRBJ2-2	TRBV19	TGTGCCAGTAGTCCCTGGACTAGCGGGGGGCCTAACACCGGGGAGCTGTTTTTT	CASSPWTSGGPNTGELFF
many	.	TRBJ1-6	TRBV19	TGTGCCACGACCTACAGCTATAATTCACCCCTCCACTTT	CATTYSYNSPLHF
once	.	TRBJ1-5	TRBV12-3/TRBV12-4	TGTGCCAGCAGTCCGACAGCTAGCCAGCCCCAGCATTTT	CASSPTASQPQHF
few	.	TRBJ1-1	TRBV27	TGTGCCAGCATTGCCGGGAACACTGAAGCTTTCTTT	CASIAGNTEAFF
medium-sized	TRBD1	TRBJ1-1	TRBV5-1	TGCGCCAGCAGATATTCACCATTCCGGGACAGGGGCGAGGGGGACACTGAAGCTTTCTTT	CASRYSPFRDRGEGDTEAFF
few	TRBD2	TRBJ2-1	TRBV7-2	TGTGCCAGCAGCCTTACTAGCGGGGGGCATCGTGAGCAGTTCTTC	CASSLTSGGHREQFF
.	.	TRBJ1-1	TRBV4-1	TGCGCCAGCAGCCCTGGGGTGGGCCCGAACACTGAAGCTTTCTTT	CASSPGVGPNTEAFF
few	TRBD1	TRBJ1-2	TRBV7-8	TGTGCCAGCAGCTTGGGCAGGGGGACCTATGGCTACACCTTC	CASSLGRGTYGYTF
.	TRBD1	TRBJ1-5	TRBV24-1	TGTGCCACCAGTCGAGGGACAGGGGGCTATCAGCCCCAGCATTTT	CATSRGTGGYQPQHF
many	.	TRBJ2-7	TRBV12-3/TRBV12-4	TGTGCCAGCAGTTTTGACGGAGCTGGCGAGCAGTACTTC	CASSFDGAGEQYF
few	.	TRBJ1-4	TRBV14	TGTGCCAGCAGCCAACAGGGGAACGAAAAACTGTTTTTT	CASSQQGNEKLFF
.	.	TRBJ1-5	TRBV7-9	TGTGCCAGCAGCCCAAGTGGGGGGGGGAGCAGCAATCAGCCCCAGCATTTT	CASSPSGGGSSNQPQHF
.	.	TRBJ1-5	TRBV19	TGTGCCAGTAGTATGATGGGCAATCAGCCCCAGCATTTT	CASSMMGNQPQHF